The 27 T cell receptor beta chains below all came from one sample that was sequenced in a study of T cells in Graves' hyperthyroidism and ophthalmopathy. Template material for amplifying TCR beta CDR3 regions consisted of RNA transcripts. First-round RT-PCR targeting the TCR CDR3 was performed with the HTBI primer set. TCRdb reprocessed the multiplex PCR reads via MiXCR and lists one record per CDR3 protein. This table has over 300,000 distinct CDR3 sequences, approximately 15% appearing once. Sequenced input: blood. Receptors were obtained from a woman aged 60-75 years with Graves' hyperthyroidism.

This clonotype was observed many times. The genes are TRBV2 and TRBJ1-2; D is ambiguous. Germline CDR1 is SNHLY and CDR2 is FYNNEI. The CDR3 has 14 residues. V lost 0 bases and J 1 base, leaving 6 bases between the germline ends. CDR3 coding DNA: TGTGCCAGCAGTGAAGCTCGGGGTAACTATGGCTACACCTTC. Encoded protein: CASSEARGNYGYTF.

This clonotype was seen only a few times. The chain is built from TRBV27 and TRBJ2-2, with D unresolved. The CDR3 covers 11 residues. Germline V lookup: CDR1 MNHEY, CDR2 SMNVEV (reference sequence). The V end was cut by 1 base, the J end by 7 bases, with 1 base between. For the CDR3, the DNA is TGTGCCAGCAGTTTATACGGGGAGCTGTTTTTT. It translates to CASSLYGELFF.

With regard to this clonotype: This may be a read error, as it is one base from a much larger clone. The chain recombines TRBV24-1 with TRBJ2-7; maybe TRBD2 (6 bases). Germline V lookup: CDR1 KGHDR, CDR2 SFDVKD. The CDR3 has 13 amino acids. The CDR3 DNA follows: TGTGCCACCAGAGATTACGGGAGCTACGAGCAGTACTTC. It encodes CATRDYGSYEQYF.

This clonotype was seen at least ten times. CDR3 region: CASKGETQYF. As DNA, the CDR3 is TGTGCCAGCAAAGGAGAGACCCAGTACTTC. The rearrangement links TRBV2 to TRBJ2-5; no clear D. CDR3 length equals 10 residues. Germline CDR1 SNHLY, CDR2 FYNNEI. The ends were cut back, 7 bases at V and 4 bases at J, with 4 bases in the middle.

This clonotype was counted a few times. A much bigger clone sits one base away, suggesting this may be a read error. The rearrangement links TRBV11-2 to TRBJ2-1; 10 bases fit TRBD2. The length of the CDR3 is 17 residues. The germline gives CDR1 SGHAT, CDR2 FQNNGV. The trim removed 3 bases at V and 5 bases at J, leaving 10 bases unmatched. The CDR3 reads CASSFRLRTSGNNEQFF. In DNA form, the CDR3 reads TGTGCCAGCAGCTTTCGCTTGAGGACTAGCGGTAACAATGAGCAGTTCTTC.

This clonotype has just a few counts. The genes are TRBV19 and TRBJ1-1; no firm D call. CDR3 length: 11 residues. Deletions cut 3 bases from V and 6 bases from J, with 5 bases between. Germline CDR1 LNHDA, CDR2 SQIVND (reference sequence). The CDR3 here is CASSIRSEAFF. DNA for the CDR3: TGTGCCAGTAGTATTAGGTCTGAAGCTTTCTTT.

There are many counts of this clonotype. V gene TRBV7-6 combines with J gene TRBJ2-7; TRBD2 agrees at 8 bases. The CDR3 runs 16 residues. V lost 3 bases, J lost 2 bases, and 9 bases stayed unmatched. Germline V gives CDR1 SGHVS, CDR2 FNYEAQ. The CDR3 reads CASSFDQAGAPYEQYF. CDR3 DNA sequence: TGTGCCAGCAGCTTCGACCAAGCGGGAGCACCCTACGAGCAGTACTTC.

This chain uses TRBV6-5 with TRBJ2-5; D uncertain. The CDR3 is 16 amino acids. Per the germline V gene, CDR1 is MNHEY and CDR2 is SVGAGI. Trimming cost V 2 bases and J 0 bases, with 13 bases left between them. The CDR3 DNA reads TGTGCCAGCAGTTACAGGCAGATGCTCCACCAAGAGACCCAGTACTTC. This translates into CASSYRQMLHQETQYF.

The table lists this clonotype with many counts. This chain uses TRBV19 with TRBJ1-1; possible D gene TRBD1, 6 bases. This CDR3 has 14 residues. V was clipped by 6 bases and J by 2 bases, with 13 bases between them. CDR1 is LNHDA and CDR2 is SQIVND in the germline V gene (reference sequence). The CDR3 nucleotides read TGTGCCAGTAGCCCAGGACAGTACAACACTGAAGCTTTCTTT. Protein sequence: CASSPGQYNTEAFF.

This clonotype was found a few times. The chain combines TRBV10-1 with TRBJ2-1; D unclear. The CDR3 runs to 14 residues. The ends were cut back, 0 bases at V and 3 bases at J, with 6 bases in the middle. Germline V gives CDR1 WNHNN, CDR2 SYGVQD (reference sequence). CDR3 in DNA: TGCGCCAGCAGTGAGTCGTTCAACTACAATGAGCAGTTCTTC. Translated: CASSESFNYNEQFF.

This clonotype was seen ten or more times. The rearrangement links TRBV20-1 to TRBJ2-1; a possible D gene is TRBD2 (6 bases). Per germline, CDR1 DFQATT and CDR2 SNEGSKA (reference sequence). The CDR3 runs to 13 residues. V was pared by 3 bases and J by 3 bases, with 9 bases between. The CDR3 DNA reads as TGCAGTGCTAGGGTTAGCGGCTACAATGAGCAGTTCTTC. As protein: CSARVSGYNEQFF.

This clonotype was counted a few times. CDR3: CATKTGQGAGEQYF. DNA of the CDR3: TGTGCCACCAAGACCGGACAGGGGGCGGGCGAGCAGTACTTC. The chain joins TRBV19 to TRBJ2-7; 11 bases are a match to TRBD1. The CDR3 is made up of 14 amino acids. Per the germline V gene, CDR1 is LNHDA and CDR2 is SQIVND (reference sequence). Trimming removed 10 bases from V and 6 bases from J; junction bases left unmatched: 11.

The table lists this clonotype with many counts. The chain is built from TRBV28 and TRBJ1-2, with D hard to call. The CDR3 sequence is 15 residues long. Germline CDR1 reads MDHEN; CDR2 reads SYDVKM. V was clipped by 2 bases and J by 4 bases, with 14 bases between them. This chain's CDR3 is CASSLKAAGSYGYTF. In DNA, the CDR3 is TGTGCCAGCAGTTTAAAAGCGGCAGGTTCCTATGGCTACACCTTC.

This clonotype was seen many times. The genes are TRBV7-9 and TRBJ2-7; tentatively, D is TRBD1 or TRBD2 (6 bases each). Per germline, CDR1 SEHNR and CDR2 FQNEAQ (reference sequence). This CDR3 has 15 amino acids. V was clipped by 5 bases and J by 2 bases, with 16 bases between them. In DNA, the CDR3 is TGTGCCAGCAGCCCCCTCGGGGGCCTTGCCTACGAGCAGTACTTC. Translated: CASSPLGGLAYEQYF.

This clonotype was counted once. V is TRBV4-1 and J is TRBJ1-5; TRBD1 matches 8 bases. This CDR3 region has 15 residues. Unmatched junction bases numbered 2, after V lost 2 bases and J lost 2 bases. Germline V gene sequence: CDR1 MGHRA, CDR2 YSYEKL. The CDR3 here is CASSQSGQGNQPQHF. The CDR3 region has the DNA TGCGCCAGCAGCCAATCGGGACAGGGCAATCAGCCCCAGCATTTT.

This clonotype was counted a few times. This chain joins TRBV20-1 and TRBJ2-1; D possibly corresponds to TRBD2 (6 bases). Germline-derived CDR1 and CDR2 are DFQATT and SNEGSKA (reference sequence). Deletions cut 4 bases from V and 5 bases from J, with 15 bases between. There are 14 residues in the CDR3. The CDR3 protein is CSAKYWGVHNEQFF. The CDR3 DNA reads TGCAGTGCTAAATACTGGGGGGTCCACAATGAGCAGTTCTTC.

About this clonotype itself: A read error is possible here, since a much larger clone lies one base away. The V call is TRBV20-1, the J call TRBJ2-7; D uncertain. The CDR3 has 14 residues. V shed 5 bases and J shed 1 base, with 15 bases lying between them. Per the germline V gene, CDR1 is DFQATT and CDR2 is SNEGSKA (reference sequence). The CDR3 is CSAGSLGRSYEQYF. As DNA, the CDR3 is TGCAGTGCTGGGTCCTTGGGAAGATCCTACGAGCAGTACTTC.

This clonotype was detected ten times or more. At one of its ends the junction is not consistent with the germline gene, which may arise from a read error. This chain links TRBV6-1 with TRBJ2-1, with a tentative D call TRBD1 (5 bases). CDR3 size: 16 residues. CDR1 and CDR2 (germline): MNHNS, SASEGT. This CDR3 reads CASSQRGRYLSGAYVF. The DNA for the CDR3 is TGTGCCAGCAGTCAAAGGGGTCGTTACCTGTCAGGAGCCTACGTCTTC.

In this sample, this clonotype turned up many times. The chain couples TRBV30 to TRBJ1-2; tentative D call: TRBD1 (6 bases). V was clipped by 4 bases and J by 7 bases, with 16 bases between them. The germline V gene has CDR1 GTSNPN and CDR2 SVGIG (reference sequence). CDR3 length: 13 amino acids. In DNA form, the CDR3 reads TGTGCCTGGATGGGGGGCCGACGTGGTGGCTACACCTTC. Amino acid sequence: CAWMGGRRGGYTF.

V usage is TRBV2 and J usage is TRBJ2-1, with 11 bases that match TRBD2. V dropped 4 bases and J dropped 6; count of bases not matched to a gene: 5. CDR1 is SNHLY, CDR2 FYNNEI, per germline. CDR3 length equals 15 residues. As DNA, the CDR3 is TGTGCCAGCAGTGGGCTAGCGGGAGGTCTCAATGAGCAGTTCTTC. Amino acids: CASSGLAGGLNEQFF.

A remark on this clonotype: A read error may explain this, as a much larger clone is one base away. J is TRBJ2-7 and V is TRBV7-7; 11 positions match TRBD1. From germline, CDR1 is SSHAT and CDR2 FNYEAQ (reference sequence). The CDR3 spans 14 residues. The CDR3 DNA is TGTGCTAGCGGCCCACAACGGACAGGGGGCACGCAGTACTTC. Its translation: CASGPQRTGGTQYF.

This clonotype was counted at least ten times. The chain combines TRBV12-3 or TRBV12-4 with TRBJ1-2, with D possibly TRBD1 on 5 matching bases. With 3 bases removed from V and 4 bases from J, the gap between germline ends came to 15 bases. The CDR3 extends over 15 amino acids. CDR3 sequence (DNA): TGTGCCAGCAGTTTTGGAGGAGAGGGGACCTATGGCTACACCTTC. Translation: CASSFGGEGTYGYTF.

This clonotype came up a few times. V and J are TRBV7-6 and TRBJ2-6; TRBD1 might be the D (5 bases). Germline V lookup: CDR1 SGHVS, CDR2 FNYEAQ. The CDR3 has 23 residues. Trimming stripped 1 base from V and 1 base from J, with 29 bases between. The CDR3: CASSLERRRQPSHRSSGANVLTF. CDR3 nucleotides: TGTGCCAGCAGCTTAGAAAGGCGGAGACAGCCGTCACACCGCTCTTCTGGGGCCAACGTCCTGACTTTC.

Worth noting for this clonotype: A much bigger clone sits one base away, suggesting this may be a read error. J is TRBJ1-4 and V is TRBV28; perhaps TRBD1 as D (6 bases). Germline CDR1 is MDHEN and CDR2 is SYDVKM. The CDR3 runs 15 residues. With 5 bases removed from V and 3 bases from J, the gap between germline ends came to 13 bases. The CDR3 DNA is TGTGCCAGCAGTACATACAGGGCGGCTAATGAAAAACTGTTTTTT. As protein: CASSTYRAANEKLFF.

This clonotype was observed at least ten times. This chain connects TRBV6-1 to TRBJ2-5; TRBD1 might be the D (5 bases). This CDR3 comprises 13 residues. V lost 7 bases and J 2 bases, leaving 11 bases between the germline ends. Germline V gene sequence: CDR1 MNHNS, CDR2 SASEGT. The CDR3 nucleotides are TGTGCCAGCACAAGACAGTATCAAGAGACCCAGTACTTC. As protein: CASTRQYQETQYF.

This clonotype was observed at least ten times. The chain is built from TRBV2 and TRBJ1-5; the D gene is possibly TRBD1 (6 bases). V was clipped by 6 bases and J by 1 base, with 13 bases between them. Germline-derived CDR1 and CDR2 are SNHLY and FYNNEI. The CDR3 contains 15 residues. The CDR3 loop is CASRAGDTSNQPQHF. CDR3 in DNA: TGTGCCAGCAGAGCAGGGGATACAAGCAATCAGCCCCAGCATTTT.

In its sample, this clonotype was seen many times. The chain employs TRBV2 and TRBJ2-2; D may correspond to TRBD1 or TRBD2 (5 bases each). Trimming pared 1 base from V and 6 bases from J, leaving 9 bases between. Germline CDR1 and CDR2: SNHLY and FYNNEI. The CDR3 sequence is 14 residues long. CDR3 region: CASSEEWGSGELFF. The DNA of the CDR3 is TGTGCCAGCAGTGAAGAGTGGGGGTCCGGGGAGCTGTTTTTT.